The source of this T cell receptor (beta chain) is a study of cytomegalovirus exposure and HLA in healthy donors. Study information: There were 350 to 450 genotyped donors. Of these, 75% to 85% fell in the genetic ancestry cluster associated with self-reported Caucasian donors. Study outcomes and limitations: Being indistinguishable, some V segments were excluded, TRBV6-2 and TRBV6-3 among them.

Donors likely had unrecorded immune exposures despite being nominally healthy when sampled. This CDR3 is 12 amino acids long. The V end lost 6 bases, the J end lost 3 bases, and 9 bases lay between the germline ends. CDR1 and CDR2 (germline): SNHLY, FYNNEI. As for this clone: Its antigen remains unidentified.

It was with 60 Vbeta and 13 Jbeta primers that the PCR ran. Sequencing used immunoSEQ multiplex PCR; TCRdb keeps in-frame clones, though not all of them. Of about 67,000 clones detected, 80% to 90% appear once; the ten largest clones hold roughly 12%. This chain joins TRBV2 and TRBJ2-7; a possible D gene is TRBD2 (6 bases). This TCR was sampled from a woman aged 25 to 39 in good health and CMV-seropositive. The source material was PBMCs. CDR3 nucleotides: TGTGCCAGCAGCAGGGAGGTCTACGAGCAGTACTTC. This gives the protein CASSREVYEQYF.